This TCR beta chain emerged from a study of T cells in Graves' hyperthyroidism and ophthalmopathy. On the basis of clinical symptoms, serum thyroxine and TRAb, thyroid ultrasound and orbital computed tomography, diagnoses were made. This clonotype showed up just once. Looked up from germline, CDR1 is MGHRA and CDR2 is YSYEKL. Trimming pared 4 bases from V and 1 base from J, leaving 16 bases between. This CDR3 has 16 residues. The CDR3 regions of TCR beta were amplified from RNA transcripts. Carried out on the TCR CDR3, a first-round RT-PCR used the HTBI primer set. Via MiXCR, TCRdb re-called the multiplex PCR reads, giving one row per CDR3 protein. Of hundreds of thousands of distinct CDR3 sequences listed, roughly 14% are singletons.

Sequencing was performed on blood. The receptor was isolated from a woman aged 40 to 55 with Graves' ophthalmopathy. V gene TRBV4-1 combines with J gene TRBJ2-5; tentatively, D is TRBD1 (6 bases). The CDR3 loop is CASSRGQGPLQETQYF. CDR3 sequence (DNA): TGCGCCAGCAGCCGGGGGCAGGGGCCTCTCCAAGAGACCCAGTACTTC.